These T cell receptor beta chains were read from a single sample in a study of T cell repertoires in cytomegalovirus infection. TCRdb called the reads again in MiXCR, with one record for every CDR3 protein. The sample lists more than 200,000 distinct CDR3 sequences; approximately 9% were seen once. The sample consisted of PBMCs. Source of these receptors: a human donor in good health (CMV status not recorded). Some clones in this sample may be carry-over from other donors' samples. Each CDR3 is given with its conserved first and last residue. D genes are given only for firm matches. Expanded clones are given a class, and other clones once, few, many or no size at all.

clone_size,j_call,v_call,d_call,cdr3_nt,cdr3_aa
-,TRBJ2-1,TRBV6-2/TRBV6-3,-,TGTGCCAGCAGTTCGTGGGACGGCTCCTACAATGAGCAGTTCTTC,CASSSWDGSYNEQFF
many,TRBJ1-1,TRBV7-8,TRBD1,TGTGCCAGTACGAGCCAGGGGGCAGGGATGAACACTGAAGCTTTCTTT,CASTSQGAGMNTEAFF
many,TRBJ1-2,TRBV7-2,-,TGTGCCAGCAGCTCCCCTAAAAACTATGGCTACACCTTC,CASSSPKNYGYTF
few,TRBJ2-1,TRBV19,-,TGTGCCAGTAGCGCCGTGCGGCATAGGAATGAGCAGTTCTTC,CASSAVRHRNEQFF
-,TRBJ2-7,TRBV20-1,TRBD2,TGCAGTGCTAGTCGGGGCGGGAGTGGGTACGAGCAGTACTTC,CSASRGGSGYEQYF
-,TRBJ1-2,TRBV29-1,TRBD1,TGCAGCGTGGAAGGGGGCCTAGGCTATGGCTACACCTTC,CSVEGGLGYGYTF
many,TRBJ2-6,TRBV7-3,-,TGTGCCAGCAGCTTAACCCCCCTCCAGAGCTCTGGGGCCAACGTCCTGACTTTC,CASSLTPLQSSGANVLTF
-,TRBJ2-1,TRBV6-2/TRBV6-3,-,TGTGCCAGCAGTTCCGACTGGGCGATTGATGAGCAGTTCTTC,CASSSDWAIDEQFF
once,TRBJ1-4,TRBV13,-,TGTGCCAGCAGCTTACGGGGGCAAACTAATGAAAAACTGTTTTTT,CASSLRGQTNEKLFF
many,TRBJ1-1,TRBV7-2,-,TGTGCCAGCAGCCGAGAGGGTACCAATATACTCGGGACTGAAGCTTTCTTT,CASSREGTNILGTEAFF
many,TRBJ1-5,TRBV7-2,-,TGTGCCAGCAGCTTGAAAGGCCCCGGGGATCAGCCCCAGCATTTT,CASSLKGPGDQPQHF
few,TRBJ2-2,TRBV28,TRBD2,TGTGCCAGCAGCCCTCTTAGCGGGGGGGCAATCGGGGAGCTGTTTTTT,CASSPLSGGAIGELFF
few,TRBJ1-2,TRBV19,TRBD1,TGTGCCAGTAGGCCACAGGGGGATGGTGGCTACACCTTC,CASRPQGDGGYTF
few,TRBJ2-1,TRBV19,TRBD2,TGTGCCAGTAGTATCATAGGGACTAGCGGTTACAATGAGCAGTTCTTC,CASSIIGTSGYNEQFF
many,TRBJ1-2,TRBV7-2,-,TGTGCCAGCAGCCCGGGACGGCCATTCTATGGCTACACCTTC,CASSPGRPFYGYTF
-,TRBJ2-5,TRBV12-3/TRBV12-4,-,TGTGCCAGCTCAGAGTTGGAGACCCAGAACTTC,CASSELETQNF
-,TRBJ2-7,TRBV15,-,TGTGCCACCAGCAGAGATATCGGGGGGCAGGGGCAGTACTTC,CATSRDIGGQGQYF
many,TRBJ1-1,TRBV6-1,-,TGTGCCAGCAGTATCCGGGACGGCGACACTGAAGCTTTCTTT,CASSIRDGDTEAFF
many,TRBJ1-1,TRBV6-2/TRBV6-3,-,TGTGCCAGCAGGCGGTACGCGCCTGGTGCACTGAAAGCTTTCTTT,CASRRYAPGALKAFF
many,TRBJ2-4,TRBV7-8,-,TGTGCCAGCAGCATAACAGGGAGTATGGCCAAAAACATTCAGTACTTC,CASSITGSMAKNIQYF
many,TRBJ2-3,TRBV7-2,TRBD2,TGTGCCAGCAGCCCGGCACTAGCGGGAGGTCGGGATACGCAGTATTTT,CASSPALAGGRDTQYF
many,TRBJ2-7,TRBV7-8,-,TGTGCCAGCAGCTTAGAGGGTCAGCCTACTACCTACGAGCAGTACTTC,CASSLEGQPTTYEQYF
many,TRBJ1-4,TRBV7-2,TRBD1,TGTGCCAGCAGCTCAACCGGGACAGTAAATGAAAAACTGTTTTTT,CASSSTGTVNEKLFF